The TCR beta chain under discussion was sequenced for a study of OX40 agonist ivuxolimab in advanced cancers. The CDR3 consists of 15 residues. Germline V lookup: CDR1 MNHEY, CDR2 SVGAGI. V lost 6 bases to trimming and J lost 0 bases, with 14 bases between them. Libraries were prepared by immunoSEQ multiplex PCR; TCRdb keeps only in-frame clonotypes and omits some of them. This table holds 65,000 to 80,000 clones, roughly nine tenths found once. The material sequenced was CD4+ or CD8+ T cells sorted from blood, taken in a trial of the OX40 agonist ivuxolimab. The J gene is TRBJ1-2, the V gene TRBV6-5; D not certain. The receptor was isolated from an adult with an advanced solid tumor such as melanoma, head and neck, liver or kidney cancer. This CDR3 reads CASSPRRGPNYGYTF. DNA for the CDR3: TGTGCCAGCAGCCCAAGGCGAGGTCCTAACTATGGCTACACCTTC.